A single sample is the source of the 30 T cell receptor beta chains below, sequenced in a study of CD8+ T cells in alopecia areata. The authors extracted RNA and reverse transcribed it into cDNA as the sequencing template. Assay used: immunoSEQ multiplex PCR; TCRdb lists only in-frame clones, some missing. The table shows about 140,000 clones, with 75% to 85% occurring only once. This sample's treatment: oral pan-JAK inhibitor, 5-10 mg twice daily. Sequenced material: CD8+ T cells sorted from blood, taken at week 4, from a patient treated with tofacitinib. The receptors stem from a human donor with alopecia areata.

Only one count was recorded for this clone. CDR3 sequence (DNA): TGTGCCAGCAGTTACTCCGCAGGGGGCGTTGAGCAGTACTTC. Translating it yields CASSYSAGGVEQYF. The V call is TRBV6-5, the J call TRBJ2-7, with 8 bases matching TRBD1. The CDR3 contains 14 residues. The V and J ends lost 0 bases and 7 bases, in that order; junction bases with no gene match: 5. CDR1 MNHEY and CDR2 SVGAGI come from the germline V gene.

This clone was detected only a few times. The chain carries TRBV6-5 and TRBJ1-5, with D unresolved. The germline V and J ends were trimmed by 2 bases and 5 bases, with 13 bases remaining between them. CDR1 MNHEY and CDR2 SVGAGI come from the germline V gene. CDR3 length equals 15 residues. The DNA of the CDR3 is TGTGCCAGCAGTTACGGCCGCACAGATGATCAGCCCCAGCATTTT. Translation gives CASSYGRTDDQPQHF.

The gene calls are TRBV18 and TRBJ2-7; D is possibly TRBD2 (5 bases). CDR1 is KGHSH, CDR2 LQKENI, per germline. This CDR3 has 12 residues. Trimming removed 6 bases from V and 1 base from J, with 7 bases in between. CDR3 nucleotides: TGTGCCAGCTCCCCGGGGTCCTACGAGCAGTACTTC. As protein: CASSPGSYEQYF.

The chain links TRBV7-8 to TRBJ2-7; D perhaps matches TRBD1 (6 bases). CDR1 is SGHVS, CDR2 FQNEAQ, per germline. The CDR3 has 15 amino acids. V lost 6 bases, J lost 0 bases, and 15 bases lay in between. The CDR3 DNA is TGTGCCAGCAGGGGTTTCCAGGGGCCCTCCTACGAGCAGTACTTC. It codes for CASRGFQGPSYEQYF.

The sample holds a few counts of this clone. This rearrangement joins TRBV4-1 to TRBJ2-1, with D perhaps TRBD1 or TRBD2 (5 bases each). Germline assignment: CDR1 MGHRA and CDR2 YSYEKL. The CDR3 is 14 residues long. The V gene lost 4 bases and the J gene lost 0 bases, with 7 bases spanning the gap. The DNA for the CDR3 is TGCGCCAGCAGCCGGGGACGCTCCTACAATGAGCAGTTCTTC. It is translated as CASSRGRSYNEQFF.

A few counts support this clone. CDR3 DNA sequence: TGTGCCAGCAGCCTGAGAAATCTGTACAGCGGGGCCAACGTCCTGACTTTC. It yields the protein CASSLRNLYSGANVLTF. The chain uses TRBV7-9 and TRBJ2-6; D gene uncertain. V was clipped by 5 bases and J by 4 bases, with 18 bases between them. CDR3 length equals 17 residues. Germline assignment: CDR1 SEHNR and CDR2 FQNEAQ (reference sequence). Drawing the rest from reference TRBV7-9 and TRBJ2-6, the complete variable domain is DTGVSQNPRHKITKRGQNVTFRCDPISEHNRLYWYRQTLGQGPEFLTYFQNEAQLEKSRLLSDRFSAERPKGSFSTLEIQRTEQGDSAMYLCASSLRNLYSGANVLTFGAGSRLTVL.

The chain joins TRBV19 to TRBJ1-1; unclear D gene. The CDR3 is 14 amino acids. Germline V gene data show CDR1 as LNHDA and CDR2 as SQIVND (reference sequence). Deletions cut 5 bases from V and 3 bases from J, with 13 bases between. CDR3 sequence reads: CASSRPYGYTEAFF. The CDR3 DNA follows: TGTGCCAGTAGTCGGCCATACGGCTACACTGAAGCTTTCTTT.

The chain has TRBV5-6 and TRBJ2-3; 11 nucleotides align to TRBD2. With 3 bases clipped from V and 4 bases from J, the junction kept 4 bases outside the gene matches. CDR1 and CDR2 from the germline V gene are SGHDT and YYEEEE. The CDR3 contains 15 residues. The CDR3 loop reads CASSYGTSGSDTQYF. In DNA form, the CDR3 reads TGTGCCAGCAGCTACGGGACTAGCGGATCAGATACGCAGTATTTT.

V is TRBV23-1 and J is TRBJ2-7, with D perhaps matching TRBD1 (5 bases). Being an ORF, TRBV23-1 has a function that is uncertain. CDR3 size: 15 residues. V lost 4 bases and J lost 3, with 16 bases in between. The CDR3 DNA reads as TGCGCCAGCAGTCCCGGCAGGGTCTCCTTCTACGAGCAGTACTTC. This sequence encodes CASSPGRVSFYEQYF.

This chain uses TRBV4-2 with TRBJ2-1; 8 nucleotides align to TRBD2. Unmatched junction bases numbered 10, after V lost 4 bases and J lost 8 bases. The CDR3 is 15 amino acids. Per the germline V gene, CDR1 is LGHNA and CDR2 is YNFKEQ. The CDR3 here is CASSLRGLGGDEQFF. For the CDR3, the DNA is TGTGCCAGCAGCCTGCGGGGGCTCGGGGGGGATGAGCAGTTCTTC.

The chain couples TRBV7-2 to TRBJ2-7, with 7 bases identical to TRBD2. Unmatched junction bases numbered 5, after V lost 6 bases and J lost 0 bases. CDR1 is SGHTA and CDR2 is FQGNSA in the germline V gene. The CDR3 sequence is 14 residues long. CDR3 coding DNA: TGTGCCAGCAGGTCGGGCGGGGGCTCCTACGAGCAGTACTTC. Translation: CASRSGGGSYEQYF.

The genes are TRBV6-1 and TRBJ1-5; D is unresolved. The V and J ends lost 1 base and 2 bases respectively, with 6 bases between them. The CDR3 has 14 residues. The germline CDR1 and CDR2 sequences are MNHNS and SASEGT. Here the CDR3 DNA reads TGTGCCAGCAGTGAAGGGATTGGCAATCAGCCCCAGCATTTT. Residues: CASSEGIGNQPQHF.

The rearrangement joins TRBV7-2 to TRBJ2-7, with D possibly being TRBD1 (5 bases). Germline values: CDR1 SGHTA, CDR2 FQGNSA. The ends were cut back, 1 base at V and 7 bases at J, with 14 bases in the middle. The CDR3 length is 14 residues. CDR3 loop: CASSLGAGQREQYF. The CDR3 DNA reads as TGTGCCAGCAGCTTAGGGGCAGGGCAAAGGGAGCAGTACTTC.

The chain joins TRBV27 to TRBJ2-4; D call uncertain. With 5 bases removed from V and 6 bases from J, the gap between germline ends came to 5 bases. CDR3 length: 11 amino acids. The germline V gene has CDR1 MNHEY and CDR2 SMNVEV (reference sequence). CDR3: CASSAANIQYF. The CDR3 DNA is TGTGCCAGCAGTGCAGCAAACATTCAGTACTTC.

This chain connects TRBV7-8 to TRBJ1-4, with D possibly matching TRBD1 (5 bases). This CDR3 spans 13 amino acids. CDR1 is SGHVS and CDR2 is FQNEAQ in the germline V gene. V was cut by 8 bases and J by 7 bases, with 14 bases left in between. The chain's CDR3 is CASRPTRGEKLFF. CDR3 nucleotides: TGTGCCAGCCGCCCGACGAGGGGTGAAAAACTGTTTTTT.

The V call is TRBV25-1, the J call TRBJ2-1, with 12 bases that match TRBD2. In germline, CDR1 is MGHDK, CDR2 SYGVNS. This CDR3 is built from 15 residues. With 4 bases clipped from V and 7 bases from J, the junction kept 5 bases outside the gene matches. CDR3 in amino acids: CASSALAGGLNEQFF. The DNA of the CDR3 is TGTGCCAGCAGTGCTCTAGCGGGGGGGCTGAATGAGCAGTTCTTC.

The chain joins TRBV5-1 to TRBJ1-1; TRBD1 might be the D (5 bases). The V end was cut by 1 base, the J end by 4 bases, with 11 bases between. Germline V gene sequence: CDR1 SGHRS, CDR2 YFSETQ. The CDR3 spans 14 residues. Here the CDR3 reads CASSLRGRGTEAFF. CDR3 DNA: TGCGCCAGCAGCTTGCGGGGAAGGGGCACTGAAGCTTTCTTT. The full variable domain, completed using reference TRBV5-1 and TRBJ1-1, is KAGVTQTPRYLIKTRGQQVTLSCSPISGHRSVSWYQQTPGQGLQFLFEYFSETQRNKGNFPGRFSGRQFSNSRSEMNVSTLELGDSALYLCASSLRGRGTEAFFGQGTRLTVV.

The chain has TRBV10-3 and TRBJ2-3; the match to TRBD2 covers 11 bases. Germline CDR1 ENHRY, CDR2 SYGVKD. The CDR3 covers 18 residues. V trimming: 4 bases; J trimming: 2 bases; junction bases outside the gene matches: 11. CDR3 region: CAISGNQLAGAVTDTQYF. CDR3 DNA sequence: TGTGCCATCAGTGGAAACCAACTAGCGGGGGCTGTCACAGATACGCAGTATTTT.

The chain has TRBV5-6 and TRBJ2-7, with a weak D call TRBD2 (6 bases). The CDR3 sequence is 14 residues long. Germline CDR1 is SGHDT and CDR2 is YYEEEE. Trimming left V 0 bases short and J 9 bases short, with 16 bases between. CDR3 DNA: TGTGCCAGCAGCTTGGAGTGGGAGGCGCGGGGGCAGTACTTC. It is translated as CASSLEWEARGQYF.

The V and J genes are TRBV5-5 and TRBJ2-7, with a tentative D call TRBD1 (5 bases). Germline CDR1 reads SGHKS; CDR2 reads YYEKEE (reference sequence). The CDR3 runs to 14 residues. Trimming removed 4 bases from V and 5 bases from J, with 16 bases in between. The CDR3 DNA sequence: TGTGCCAGCAGCGTCCCCCAGGGTCTCGACGAGCAGTACTTC. Translation: CASSVPQGLDEQYF.

J is TRBJ2-7 and V is TRBV29-1; D gene ambiguous. This CDR3 has 9 amino acids. In germline, CDR1 is SQVTM, CDR2 ANQGSEA. CDR3 region: CNLTYEQYF. In nucleotides, the CDR3 is TGCAACCTCACCTACGAGCAGTACTTC.

This clone appeared a few times. The V and J genes are TRBV7-9 and TRBJ2-1, with 13 bases fitting TRBD2. This CDR3 has 18 amino acids. After removal of 5 bases from V and 2 bases from J, the junction contained 9 bases not matched to a gene. CDR1 is SEHNR, CDR2 FQNEAQ, per germline (reference sequence). CDR3 bases: TGTGCCAGCAGCCCCAAACTCGGACTAGCGGGGGCCTACAATGAGCAGTTCTTC. Translated: CASSPKLGLAGAYNEQFF.

The chain employs TRBV4-2 and TRBJ2-5; maybe TRBD1 (6 bases). V was clipped by 0 bases and J by 1 base, with 15 bases between them. The length of the CDR3 is 17 residues. CDR1 is LGHNA, CDR2 YNFKEQ, per germline. The DNA of the CDR3 is TGTGCCAGCAGCCAAGATTGGGCAGGGGCACCCCAAGAGACCCAGTACTTC. Translated: CASSQDWAGAPQETQYF.

This clone was observed a handful of times. The rearrangement uses TRBV5-1 and TRBJ2-7; maybe TRBD1 (6 bases). This CDR3 is built from 15 residues. Trimming stripped 0 bases from V and 0 bases from J, with 10 bases between. Germline loops: CDR1 SGHRS, CDR2 YFSETQ. The DNA for the CDR3 is TGCGCCAGCAGCTTGGCCGTGGGGGCCTCCTACGAGCAGTACTTC. This codes for CASSLAVGASYEQYF.

The chain uses TRBV4-1 and TRBJ2-1; no clear D. The CDR3 runs 15 residues. The V gene lost 4 bases and the J gene lost 5 bases, with 15 bases spanning the gap. Germline V gene sequence: CDR1 MGHRA, CDR2 YSYEKL. CDR3 bases: TGCGCCAGCAGCCTAGGTCCGGGCCAACACAATGAGCAGTTCTTC. This codes for CASSLGPGQHNEQFF.

The chain has TRBV5-1 and TRBJ1-1; maybe TRBD1 (5 bases). The V gene's germline CDR1 is SGHRS and CDR2 YFSETQ. The CDR3 runs 13 residues. V lost 0 bases and J lost 4, with 7 bases in between. CDR3 nucleotides: TGCGCCAGCAGCTTGGATGGGACCACTGAAGCTTTCTTT. Its protein is CASSLDGTTEAFF.

This clone was seen just once. The same CDR3 also results from other DNA sequences found in this sample. This chain links TRBV5-1 with TRBJ2-1, with D maybe TRBD2 (5 bases). The CDR3 runs 13 residues. V lost 0 bases to trimming and J lost 4 bases, with 5 bases between them. The germline V gene has CDR1 SGHRS and CDR2 YFSETQ. Here the CDR3 reads CASSLGGYNEQFF. In DNA form, the CDR3 reads TGCGCCAGCAGCTTGGGAGGGTACAATGAGCAGTTCTTC.

The sample holds one count of this clone. The V and J genes are TRBV5-4 and TRBJ2-5, with D possibly called TRBD1 or TRBD2 (6 bases each). Germline values: CDR1 SGHNT, CDR2 YYREEE (reference sequence). V was trimmed by 2 bases and J by 5 bases, leaving 16 bases between them. The length of the CDR3 is 15 residues. Written as DNA, the CDR3 is TGTGCCAGCAGCTTCGGAGGGGGGTCACCTGAGACCCAGTACTTC. Protein: CASSFGGGSPETQYF.

A single count supports this clone. The V call is TRBV4-1, the J call TRBJ2-5; TRBD2 aligns across 7 bases. Germline CDR1 and CDR2: MGHRA and YSYEKL. J was trimmed by 2 bases and V by 1 base; bases with no gene match: 10. CDR3 length: 17 residues. The CDR3 bases are TGCGCCAGCAGCCAAGGGGTACGGACTAGTATACAAGAGACCCAGTACTTC. Translation: CASSQGVRTSIQETQYF.

The chain is built from TRBV11-1 and TRBJ2-2, with D unclear. Germline V gene lookup returns CDR1 SGHAT and CDR2 FQDESV (reference sequence). V lost 5 bases and J lost 0, with 10 bases in between. The CDR3 length is 15 residues. The CDR3: CASSHREANTGELFF. In DNA, the CDR3 is TGTGCCAGCAGCCATCGAGAAGCGAACACCGGGGAGCTGTTTTTT.